This passage covers 31 T cell receptor beta chains from one sample sequenced in a study of cytomegalovirus exposure and HLA in healthy donors. The data were produced by immunoSEQ multiplex PCR, yet TCRdb's version contains in-frame clones alone and is incomplete. The sample has about 44,000 clones, 80% to 95% seen once. Sequenced material: PBMCs. The source is a woman aged 18-29 years in good health and CMV-seronegative.

V and J are TRBV9 and TRBJ1-4; weak D call: TRBD1 (5 bases). Germline CDR1 reads SGDLS; CDR2 reads YYNGEE. The germline V and J ends were trimmed by 0 bases and 5 bases, with 11 bases remaining between them. The CDR3 extends over 15 amino acids. The CDR3 sequence is CASSVDDSINEKLFF. The DNA for the CDR3 is TGTGCCAGCAGCGTAGACGACAGTATAAATGAAAAACTGTTTTTT.

This chain uses TRBV9 with TRBJ1-1; D is possibly TRBD1 (5 bases). Germline V CDR1 and CDR2: SGDLS, YYNGEE. CDR3 length equals 15 residues. V was cut by 3 bases and J by 4 bases, with 16 bases left in between. In nucleotides, the CDR3 is TGTGCCAGCAGCGAACATGGGGCGGTCGGCACTGAAGCTTTCTTT. The encoded protein is CASSEHGAVGTEAFF.

V gene TRBV5-1 combines with J gene TRBJ2-1; D is possibly TRBD2 (6 bases). The CDR3 spans 15 residues. Germline assignment: CDR1 SGHRS and CDR2 YFSETQ. Trimming stripped 0 bases from V and 0 bases from J, with 7 bases between. Here the CDR3 reads CASSLVGSSYNEQFF. In DNA, the CDR3 is TGCGCCAGCAGCTTGGTCGGGAGCTCCTACAATGAGCAGTTCTTC.

The chain uses TRBV7-2 and TRBJ2-1; 7 bases agree with TRBD2. The trim removed 5 bases at V and 3 bases at J, leaving 7 bases unmatched. Germline V gene sequence: CDR1 SGHTA, CDR2 FQGNSA. The CDR3 loop spans 15 amino acids. CDR3 in DNA: TGTGCCAGCAGCGCCCGGGACTACTACTACAATGAGCAGTTCTTC. Encoded protein: CASSARDYYYNEQFF.

This sequence joins TRBV28 and TRBJ1-1; 7 bases are shared with TRBD1. Trimming took 10 bases from V and 7 from J; bases not matched to a gene: 21. Germline V gene lookup returns CDR1 MDHEN and CDR2 SYDVKM. This CDR3 has 16 residues. The chain's CDR3 is CATRGWWRGAANEAFF. CDR3 nucleotide sequence: TGTGCCACCAGGGGGTGGTGGCGGGGAGCGGCAAATGAAGCTTTCTTT.

The chain is built from TRBV5-6 and TRBJ2-2; perhaps TRBD2 as D (6 bases). Germline-derived CDR1 and CDR2 are SGHDT and YYEEEE. Deletions cut 4 bases from V and 5 bases from J, with 15 bases between. The CDR3 spans 15 residues. The DNA for the CDR3 is TGTGCCAGCAGCCCGGCAGGGAGGTGGACCGGGGAGCTGTTTTTT. Its protein product is CASSPAGRWTGELFF. Combining the CDR3 with reference TRBV5-6 and TRBJ2-2 gives the whole variable domain DAGVTQSPTHLIKTRGQQVTLRCSPKSGHDTVSWYQQALGQGPQFIFQYYEEEERQRGNFPDRFSGHQFPNYSSELNVNALLLGDSALYLCASSPAGRWTGELFFGEGSRLTVL.

Written as DNA, the CDR3 is TGTGCCAGCAGCTGGGGAACGGGGGGGACTAATGAGCAGTTCTTC. It encodes CASSWGTGGTNEQFF. V usage is TRBV7-2 and J usage is TRBJ2-1; TRBD2 matches at 8 bases. Germline-derived CDR1 and CDR2 are SGHTA and FQGNSA. Unmatched junction bases numbered 9, after V lost 4 bases and J lost 7 bases. There are 15 residues in the CDR3.

This chain joins TRBV28 and TRBJ1-5, with D possibly matching TRBD1 (5 bases). Germline V gene data show CDR1 as MDHEN and CDR2 as SYDVKM. V was pared by 5 bases and J by 1 base, with 15 bases between. The CDR3 runs to 16 residues. CDR3 nucleotides: TGTGCCAGCAGTGCAGGGTCCTATGGGAGCAATCAGCCCCAGCATTTT. Its translation: CASSAGSYGSNQPQHF.

CDR3 residues: CASSRDRGYTGELFF. The DNA of the CDR3 is TGTGCCAGCAGCCGCGACAGGGGATACACCGGGGAGCTGTTTTTT. The rearrangement joins TRBV4-2 to TRBJ2-2; 8 bases agree with TRBD1. Losses at the gene ends were 4 bases for V and 3 bases for J; bases not matched to a gene: 4. CDR1 is LGHNA and CDR2 is YNFKEQ in the germline V gene. The CDR3 is made up of 15 amino acids.

The rearrangement uses TRBV7-9 and TRBJ2-1; no definite D call. V shed 3 bases and J shed 10 bases, with 10 bases lying between them. The CDR3 loop spans 12 amino acids. CDR1 is SEHNR and CDR2 is FQNEAQ in the germline V gene (reference sequence). CDR3 protein: CASSFDPGEQFF. CDR3 nucleotides: TGTGCCAGCAGCTTTGACCCCGGGGAGCAGTTCTTC.

V is TRBV11-2 and J is TRBJ1-1; D remains unclear. V was pared by 1 base and J by 12 bases, with 18 bases between. The CDR3 spans 14 residues. CDR1 and CDR2 (germline): SGHAT, FQNNGV. The CDR3 DNA is TGTGCCAGCAGCTTAGGAATTAACAGCCCCGAGACTTTCTTT. Protein: CASSLGINSPETFF.

This sequence joins TRBV28 and TRBJ2-2, with 7 bases aligning to TRBD2. Germline CDR1 reads MDHEN; CDR2 reads SYDVKM. This CDR3 spans 16 amino acids. V trimming: 8 bases; J trimming: 2 bases; junction bases outside the gene matches: 11. The CDR3 region has the DNA TGTGCCAGCCGCTCGAGCGGGAACCTTAACACCGGGGAGCTGTTTTTT. Encoded protein: CASRSSGNLNTGELFF.

This chain uses TRBV6-5 with TRBJ2-2, with TRBD2 matching over 7 bases. CDR1 is MNHEY and CDR2 is SVGAGI in the germline V gene. There are 14 residues in the CDR3. The V segment lost 10 bases and the J segment 1 base; nucleotides outside the gene matches: 6. The CDR3 protein is CATSGGMNTGELFF. CDR3 DNA sequence: TGTGCCACCTCCGGGGGGATGAACACCGGGGAGCTGTTTTTT.

This clone was recorded only once. The CDR3 bases are TGCAGCGTTCTCTCTGGGGCCAACGTCCTGACTTTC. It yields the protein CSVLSGANVLTF. V gene TRBV29-1 combines with J gene TRBJ2-6; D remains ambiguous. Germline CDR1 reads SQVTM; CDR2 reads ANQGSEA. The V end was cut by 5 bases, the J end by 0 bases, with 2 bases between. The CDR3 runs 12 residues.

The V call is TRBV6-1, the J call TRBJ1-1; D not certain. The V gene lost 5 bases and the J gene lost 3 bases, with 10 bases spanning the gap. Per the germline V gene, CDR1 is MNHNS and CDR2 is SASEGT. CDR3 length: 13 amino acids. The DNA for the CDR3 is TGTGCCAGCAGTTTCGGTCGGGACACTGAAGCTTTCTTT. As protein: CASSFGRDTEAFF.

Judged by abundance, this clone is medium-sized. This sequence joins TRBV6-1 and TRBJ2-7, with 10 bases that match TRBD1. The CDR3 is 14 residues long. CDR1 is MNHNS and CDR2 is SASEGT in the germline V gene. Germline trimming cut 1 base from V and 3 bases from J; bases unmatched to any gene: 0. This CDR3 reads CASSEGTGGYEQYF. The CDR3 DNA follows: TGTGCCAGCAGTGAAGGGACAGGGGGCTACGAGCAGTACTTC.

The chain couples TRBV19 to TRBJ1-1; D call uncertain. Germline assignment: CDR1 LNHDA and CDR2 SQIVND (reference sequence). V lost 5 bases to trimming and J lost 1 base, with 14 bases between them. This CDR3 is built from 15 residues. The CDR3 here is CASSLLAQKNTEAFF. CDR3 in DNA: TGTGCCAGTAGTCTCCTGGCACAGAAGAACACTGAAGCTTTCTTT.

This clone was seen a single time. Other DNA variants within this sample encode the same CDR3. The chain uses TRBV9 and TRBJ2-7; possibly TRBD1 for D (6 bases). V was clipped by 3 bases and J by 3 bases, with 13 bases between them. The CDR3 totals 14 residues. Germline CDR1 reads SGDLS; CDR2 reads YYNGEE. For the CDR3, the DNA is TGTGCCAGCAGCGAAGGGGGAGAAGGCTACGAGCAGTACTTC. Translating it yields CASSEGGEGYEQYF.

The rearrangement joins TRBV2 to TRBJ1-3; D is undetermined. Germline CDR1 and CDR2: SNHLY and FYNNEI. Trimming took 1 base from V and 0 from J, leaving 7 bases between them. This CDR3 spans 15 amino acids. The CDR3 DNA follows: TGTGCCAGCAGTGAAGGCTCCAGCTCTGGAAACACCATATATTTT. It specifies CASSEGSSSGNTIYF.

This sequence joins TRBV6-6 and TRBJ2-2, with 9 bases aligning to TRBD2. Germline loops: CDR1 MNHNY, CDR2 SVGAGI (reference sequence). V was pared by 3 bases and J by 3 bases, with 2 bases of the junction left unmatched. The CDR3 runs to 15 residues. CDR3 residues: CASSYRTSDTGELFF. CDR3 DNA sequence: TGTGCCAGCAGTTATCGGACTAGCGACACCGGGGAGCTGTTTTTT.

The CDR3 nucleotides are TGTGCCAGTAGTAAGAGACTGGACCAGGGGAATAGCAATCAGCCCCAGCATTTT. This translates into CASSKRLDQGNSNQPQHF. The chain combines TRBV19 with TRBJ1-5; tentatively, D is TRBD1 (6 bases). The CDR3 has 18 amino acids. Germline CDR1 and CDR2: LNHDA and SQIVND (reference sequence). Trimming removed 4 bases from V and 0 bases from J, with 19 bases in between.

The rearrangement uses TRBV7-2 and TRBJ2-3; D is undetermined. Trimming stripped 3 bases from V and 0 bases from J, with 10 bases between. This CDR3 is 15 amino acids long. Germline CDR1 is SGHTA and CDR2 is FQGNSA. The CDR3 loop reads CASSFADTSTDTQYF. The CDR3, as DNA: TGTGCCAGCAGCTTCGCAGACACTAGCACAGATACGCAGTATTTT.

The chain links TRBV11-3 to TRBJ2-2; tentatively, D is TRBD2 (6 bases). Deletions cut 0 bases from V and 5 bases from J, with 13 bases between. Per the germline V gene, CDR1 is SGHNT and CDR2 is YENEEA. The CDR3 is 16 amino acids. The CDR3 bases are TGTGCCAGCAGCTTAGAAGGACGGGGGAGGACCGGGGAGCTGTTTTTT. Its protein product is CASSLEGRGRTGELFF. The whole variable domain, remainder taken from reference TRBV11-3 and TRBJ2-2, is EAGVVQSPRYKIIEKKQPVAFWCNPISGHNTLYWYLQNLGQGPELLIRYENEEAVDDSQLPKDRFSAERLKGVDSTLKIQPAELGDSAVYLCASSLEGRGRTGELFFGEGSRLTVL.

This chain connects TRBV5-4 to TRBJ2-2, with 7 bases matching TRBD1. Unmatched junction bases numbered 5, after V lost 0 bases and J lost 6 bases. Germline V CDR1 and CDR2: SGHNT, YYREEE (reference sequence). This CDR3 comprises 15 residues. CDR3 protein: CASSLAITGAGELFF. The CDR3 DNA reads TGTGCCAGCAGCTTGGCCATTACAGGGGCCGGGGAGCTGTTTTTT. The whole variable domain, filled in from reference TRBV5-4 and TRBJ2-2, reads ETGVTQSPTHLIKTRGQQVTLRCSSQSGHNTVSWYQQALGQGPQFIFQYYREEENGRGNFPPRFSGLQFPNYSSELNVNALELDDSALYLCASSLAITGAGELFFGEGSRLTVL.

The chain employs TRBV11-2 and TRBJ2-5; 9 bases are a match to TRBD1. CDR3 length: 14 amino acids. The V gene's germline CDR1 is SGHAT and CDR2 FQNNGV. Losses at the gene ends were 4 bases for V and 5 bases for J; bases not matched to a gene: 5. The CDR3 DNA is TGTGCCAGCAGCTATGGACAGGGGTGGGAGACCCAGTACTTC. Translating it yields CASSYGQGWETQYF.

The chain employs TRBV10-3 and TRBJ2-1; the match to TRBD2 covers 14 bases. CDR3 size: 18 residues. The V gene's germline CDR1 is ENHRY and CDR2 SYGVKD. V dropped 4 bases and J dropped 5; count of bases not matched to a gene: 10. The CDR3 coding sequence is TGTGCCATCAGTGGAGGACTAGCGGGAGGTGCTTTGGACAATGAGCAGTTCTTC. It encodes CAISGGLAGGALDNEQFF.

This sequence joins TRBV30 and TRBJ2-7; TRBD1 might be the D (6 bases). The germline CDR1 and CDR2 sequences are GTSNPN and SVGIG (reference sequence). The CDR3 sequence is 12 residues long. V dropped 1 base and J dropped 3 bases, with 7 bases sitting between them. The CDR3 DNA follows: TGTGCCTGGAGTGCAGGGGACTACGAGCAGTACTTC. This encodes CAWSAGDYEQYF.

The J gene is TRBJ1-4, the V gene TRBV28, with D perhaps TRBD1 (5 bases). Germline V CDR1 and CDR2: MDHEN, SYDVKM. The CDR3 runs to 14 residues. The V and J ends lost 4 bases and 8 bases respectively, with 14 bases between them. The CDR3 loop reads CASSSGGVEEKLFF. CDR3 in DNA: TGTGCCAGCAGTTCGGGGGGGGTTGAGGAAAAACTGTTTTTT.

The rearrangement uses TRBV11-2 and TRBJ1-1; TRBD1 is a possible D gene (5 bases). V lost 5 bases and J 8 bases, leaving 15 bases between the germline ends. The CDR3 is 13 residues long. Germline V CDR1 and CDR2: SGHAT, FQNNGV. CDR3 DNA sequence: TGTGCCAGCAGCATATCCGGGACTTCCGAAGCTTTCTTT. This gives the protein CASSISGTSEAFF.

The chain has TRBV5-4 and TRBJ1-2, with 8 bases fitting TRBD1. CDR3 length: 15 residues. J lost 8 bases, V lost 3 bases, and 12 bases had no gene match. Germline V gene sequence: CDR1 SGHNT, CDR2 YYREEE (reference sequence). For the CDR3, the DNA is TGTGCCAGCAGCTATGGACAGGGCGGTGGAGAGGGCTACACCTTC. Residues: CASSYGQGGGEGYTF.

Turning to this clone: One end of the junction is discordant with germline, which a read error may explain. V gene TRBV27 combines with J gene TRBJ1-5, with a weak D call TRBD1 (6 bases). The CDR3 contains 17 residues. Germline CDR1 is MNHEY and CDR2 is SMNVEV (reference sequence). CDR3 residues: CASRPANEGGDNQPQHF. CDR3 DNA: TGCGCCAGCAGGCCGGCAAACGAGGGGGGGGACAATCAGCCCCAGCATTTT.